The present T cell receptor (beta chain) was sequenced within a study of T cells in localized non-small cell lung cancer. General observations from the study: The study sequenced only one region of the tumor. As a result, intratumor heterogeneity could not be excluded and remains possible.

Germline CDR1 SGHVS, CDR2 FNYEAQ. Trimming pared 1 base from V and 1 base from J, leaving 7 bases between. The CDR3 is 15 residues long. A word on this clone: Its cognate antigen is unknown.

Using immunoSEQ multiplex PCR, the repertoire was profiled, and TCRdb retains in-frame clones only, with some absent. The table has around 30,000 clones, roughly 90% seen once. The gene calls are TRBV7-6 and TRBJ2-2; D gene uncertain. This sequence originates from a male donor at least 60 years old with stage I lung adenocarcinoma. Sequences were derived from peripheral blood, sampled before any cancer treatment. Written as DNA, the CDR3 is TGTGCCAGCAGCTTAGGCCAATTGAACACCGGGGAGCTGTTTTTT. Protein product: CASSLGQLNTGELFF.